The subject of this entry is one TCR beta chain. Per the original data handling: Scientists estimated how many nucleated cells there were by amplifying reference gene primers. Only in-frame clones appear in the TCRdb table, and some are missing; sequencing was by immunoSEQ multiplex PCR. From that table come the V and J calls and clone size; the DNA was used to work out D and trimming. Here the sample spans approximately 100,000 clones, approximately 84% being singletons. This sample was included in a study of blood T cell repertoires in COVID-19. Study in general: Whether acute or convalescent, the COVID-19 samples came from the United States, Italy and Spain. In each case, the material was cDNA or gDNA derived from T cells, B-cell-depleted T cells, or PBMCs.

The CDR3 extends over 14 amino acids. Trimming pared 0 bases from V and 1 base from J, leaving 7 bases between. Germline-derived CDR1 and CDR2 are SGHRS and YFSETQ. Sequenced sample: peripheral blood. The V call is TRBV5-1, the J call TRBJ1-1; D is perhaps TRBD1 (5 bases). The sequence was collected from a man aged 65 to 85 with acute or convalescent COVID-19. The CDR3 here is CASSLGTSNTEAFF. CDR3 coding DNA: TGCGCCAGCAGCTTGGGGACATCGAACACTGAAGCTTTCTTT.